This TCR beta chain appears in the sequencing data of a study of cytomegalovirus exposure and HLA in healthy donors. Whole-study findings and limits: Previous analysis showed most TCR beta V segments were productive about 90% or about 30% of the time.

Notes on this clone: What it recognizes is unknown.

13 Jbeta primers and 60 Vbeta primers were used for the PCR. Profiling relied on immunoSEQ multiplex PCR, and the TCRdb table lists in-frame clones only, not all of them. Of fewer than 200,000 clones in the sample, around 84% were seen once. This sequence was found in a man aged 40-50 years in good health and CMV-seropositive. The specimen sequenced was PBMCs.

The CDR3 region has the DNA TGTGCCAGCAGCTTGCAGGGGGCCACCGGGGAGCTGTTTTTT. As protein: CASSLQGATGELFF. V is TRBV5-4 and J is TRBJ2-2, with 8 bases that match TRBD1. Germline V gives CDR1 SGHNT, CDR2 YYREEE (reference sequence). Trimming removed 1 base from V and 4 bases from J; junction bases left unmatched: 0. CDR3 length equals 14 residues.